The rows below give T cell receptor beta chains drawn from one sample of a study of long-term antiretroviral therapy in people with HIV. The protocol was immunoSEQ multiplex PCR, while the TCRdb copy is restricted to in-frame clones and leaves out a portion. The sample yields 30,000 to 40,000 clones, roughly 79% seen once. Sequencing was performed on unsorted PBMCs, taken 3.1 years after starting antiretroviral therapy. These receptors all come from a woman in her forties or fifties with HIV. CDR3s include the opening cysteine and the closing phenylalanine or tryptophan. Fields, in order: clone size, J gene, V gene, D gene, CDR3 protein, CDR3 DNA. A D gene is named only where the DNA matches it firmly. Size is omitted from some rows. Given values are once, few, many or a class for expanded clones.

size: NA
J: TRBJ2-1
V: TRBV14
D: TRBD1
CDR3: CASSHEDREWDNEQFF
DNA: TGTGCCAGCAGCCACGAGGACAGGGAGTGGGACAATGAGCAGTTCTTC

size: NA
J: TRBJ1-6
V: TRBV6-1
D: TRBD1
CDR3: CASSGRDRGNSPLHF
DNA: TGTGCCAGCAGTGGGCGGGACAGGGGGAATTCACCCCTCCACTTT

size: NA
J: TRBJ2-3
V: TRBV5-1
D: NA
CDR3: CASSPGGTTSTDTQYF
DNA: TGCGCCAGCAGCCCTGGGGGCACTACTAGCACAGATACGCAGTATTTT

size: NA
J: TRBJ2-3
V: TRBV14
D: NA
CDR3: CASSRGIADTQYF
DNA: TGTGCCAGCAGCCGAGGAATAGCTGATACGCAGTATTTT

size: NA
J: TRBJ1-2
V: TRBV2
D: NA
CDR3: CASSGVGLTYGYTF
DNA: TGTGCCAGCAGTGGGGTCGGATTGACCTATGGCTACACCTTC

size: NA
J: TRBJ2-7
V: TRBV27
D: NA
CDR3: CASRFGAGTVSYEQYF
DNA: TGTGCCAGCCGATTTGGGGCAGGGACGGTCTCCTACGAGCAGTACTTC

size: NA
J: TRBJ1-2
V: TRBV10-1
D: NA
CDR3: CASSLKGDHYGYTF
DNA: TGCGCCAGCAGCCTGAAGGGAGATCACTATGGCTACACCTTC

size: NA
J: TRBJ1-4
V: TRBV21-1
D: NA
CDR3: CASSKAWGENEKLFF
DNA: TGTGCCAGCAGCAAAGCTTGGGGGGAAAATGAAAAACTGTTTTTT

size: NA
J: TRBJ1-5
V: TRBV7-8
D: TRBD1
CDR3: CASTAGRGRNQPQHF
DNA: TGTGCCAGCACCGCGGGGAGGGGGCGCAACCAGCCCCAGCATTTT

size: NA
J: TRBJ1-5
V: TRBV7-9
D: NA
CDR3: CASSPLPGPRGQPQHF
DNA: TGTGCCAGCAGCCCTCTTCCCGGACCCAGGGGTCAGCCCCAGCATTTT

size: NA
J: TRBJ2-5
V: TRBV6-1
D: TRBD1
CDR3: CASGTAQETQYF
DNA: TGTGCCAGCGGGACAGCCCAAGAGACCCAGTACTTC

size: NA
J: TRBJ2-7
V: TRBV27
D: TRBD1
CDR3: CASSFGQGANEQYF
DNA: TGTGCCAGCAGTTTCGGACAGGGGGCCAACGAGCAGTACTTC

size: NA
J: TRBJ1-3
V: TRBV11-2
D: TRBD1
CDR3: CASSKTGTGGNTIYF
DNA: TGTGCCAGCAGCAAAACCGGGACAGGTGGAAACACCATATATTTT

size: NA
J: TRBJ2-3
V: TRBV19
D: NA
CDR3: CASRNPSGRAGTDTQYF
DNA: TGTGCCAGTCGAAACCCTTCCGGCAGGGCCGGCACAGATACGCAGTATTTT

size: NA
J: TRBJ1-4
V: TRBV4-1
D: NA
CDR3: CASSSTTGPANEKLFF
DNA: TGCGCCAGCAGCTCGACAACAGGGCCCGCTAATGAAAAACTGTTTTTT

size: NA
J: TRBJ2-3
V: TRBV10-3
D: TRBD1
CDR3: CAIRPDRETDTQYF
DNA: TGTGCCATCAGACCCGACAGGGAGACAGATACGCAGTATTTT

size: NA
J: TRBJ2-2
V: TRBV5-5
D: NA
CDR3: CASSLPGELFF
DNA: TGTGCCAGCAGCTTACCCGGGGAGCTGTTTTTT

size: NA
J: TRBJ1-5
V: TRBV30
D: NA
CDR3: CAWSAASLNQPQHF
DNA: TGTGCCTGGAGTGCCGCCAGCCTCAATCAGCCCCAGCATTTT

size: NA
J: TRBJ1-4
V: TRBV19
D: TRBD1
CDR3: CASSISAGGMEKLFF
DNA: TGTGCCAGTAGTATTTCGGCAGGGGGCATGGAAAAACTGTTTTTT

size: NA
J: TRBJ1-2
V: TRBV7-8
D: TRBD1
CDR3: CASSQRGPSNYGYTF
DNA: TGTGCCAGCAGCCAAAGGGGGCCTTCGAACTATGGCTACACCTTC

size: NA
J: TRBJ2-3
V: TRBV4-1
D: NA
CDR3: CASSPGPGTDTQYF
DNA: TGCGCCAGCAGCCCGGGGCCGGGCACAGATACGCAGTATTTT

size: NA
J: TRBJ1-2
V: TRBV7-8
D: NA
CDR3: CASSYDRGVGYTF
DNA: TGTGCCAGCAGTTATGACAGAGGTGTCGGCTACACCTTC

size: NA
J: TRBJ1-1
V: TRBV12-5
D: NA
CDR3: CASGLGRGTEAFF
DNA: TGTGCTAGTGGTTTGGGTAGGGGCACTGAAGCTTTCTTT

size: NA
J: TRBJ2-1
V: TRBV4-1
D: TRBD1
CDR3: CASTLGTGDLAGEQFF
DNA: TGCGCCAGCACCCTAGGGACAGGCGATCTGGCGGGTGAGCAGTTCTTC

size: NA
J: TRBJ2-1
V: TRBV6-1
D: NA
CDR3: CATTNNEQFF
DNA: TGTGCCACCACAAACAATGAGCAGTTCTTC

size: NA
J: TRBJ2-3
V: TRBV9
D: NA
CDR3: CASSPLAGLDTQYF
DNA: TGTGCCAGCAGCCCCTTGGCGGGATTAGATACGCAGTATTTT

size: NA
J: TRBJ2-7
V: TRBV11-2
D: NA
CDR3: CASSQGGAGHEQYF
DNA: TGTGCCAGCTCCCAAGGGGGAGCCGGGCACGAGCAGTACTTC

size: NA
J: TRBJ2-7
V: TRBV18
D: NA
CDR3: CASSPGLSYEQYF
DNA: TGTGCCAGCTCACCAGGGCTCTCCTACGAGCAGTACTTC

size: NA
J: TRBJ2-3
V: TRBV7-9
D: TRBD2
CDR3: CASSLRRASGDQDTQYF
DNA: TGTGCCAGCAGCTTAAGGAGGGCTAGCGGGGACCAAGATACGCAGTATTTT

size: NA
J: TRBJ1-3
V: TRBV19
D: NA
CDR3: CASSTTRGAGNTIYF
DNA: TGTGCCAGTAGTACAACCAGGGGAGCTGGAAACACCATATATTTT

size: NA
J: TRBJ2-1
V: TRBV4-1
D: TRBD2
CDR3: CASSQGSGAYNEQFF
DNA: TGCGCCAGCAGCCAAGGTAGCGGGGCCTACAATGAGCAGTTCTTC

size: NA
J: TRBJ2-5
V: TRBV9
D: NA
CDR3: CASSVSGFKETQYF
DNA: TGTGCCAGCAGCGTTTCGGGGTTCAAAGAGACCCAGTACTTC

size: NA
J: TRBJ1-5
V: TRBV6-5
D: NA
CDR3: CASSPRYNQPQHF
DNA: TGTGCCAGCAGTCCCAGGTACAATCAGCCCCAGCATTTT

size: NA
J: TRBJ1-6
V: TRBV2
D: TRBD1
CDR3: CASSQGTVYNSPLHF
DNA: TGTGCCAGCAGTCAAGGGACAGTCTATAATTCACCCCTCCACTTT

size: NA
J: TRBJ1-1
V: TRBV30
D: TRBD1
CDR3: CAWSHMDREPEAFF
DNA: TGTGCCTGGAGTCATATGGACAGGGAACCTGAAGCTTTCTTT

size: NA
J: TRBJ1-4
V: TRBV27
D: NA
CDR3: CASSSPGADEKLFF
DNA: TGTGCCAGCAGTTCCCCAGGGGCCGATGAAAAACTGTTTTTT

size: NA
J: TRBJ2-3
V: TRBV7-8
D: TRBD2
CDR3: CASSLGTSGGTYETDTQYF
DNA: TGTGCCAGCAGCTTAGGGACTAGCGGGGGGACCTACGAAACAGATACGCAGTATTTT

size: NA
J: TRBJ1-5
V: TRBV6-1
D: NA
CDR3: CASSVPVVGNQPQHF
DNA: TGTGCCAGCAGTGTACCTGTTGTGGGCAATCAGCCCCAGCATTTT

size: NA
J: TRBJ1-6
V: TRBV6-5
D: NA
CDR3: CASSTLVGQSPLHF
DNA: TGTGCCAGCAGTACTTTGGTAGGGCAATCACCCCTCCACTTT

size: NA
J: TRBJ2-7
V: TRBV5-5
D: NA
CDR3: CASSSTQWSYPLHEQYF
DNA: TGTGCCAGCAGCTCAACACAGTGGAGCTACCCCCTCCACGAGCAGTACTTC

size: NA
J: TRBJ1-2
V: TRBV5-6
D: NA
CDR3: CASSPPLPGGRGYTF
DNA: TGTGCCAGCAGCCCCCCCCTACCGGGGGGGCGCGGCTACACCTTC

size: NA
J: TRBJ1-6
V: TRBV28
D: TRBD1
CDR3: CASSWGTGGSPLHF
DNA: TGTGCCAGCAGCTGGGGGACAGGTGGTTCACCCCTCCACTTT

size: NA
J: TRBJ1-6
V: TRBV19
D: TRBD1
CDR3: CASRGVDRDGSPLHF
DNA: TGTGCCAGTAGAGGGGTAGACAGGGATGGATCACCCCTCCACTTT

size: NA
J: TRBJ1-4
V: TRBV5-1
D: NA
CDR3: CASSLGTDEKLFF
DNA: TGCGCCAGCAGCTTGGGGACAGATGAAAAACTGTTTTTT

size: few
J: TRBJ1-2
V: TRBV6-5
D: NA
CDR3: CASSLTGYGYTF
DNA: TGTGCCAGCAGTTTGACGGGCTATGGCTACACCTTC

size: NA
J: TRBJ2-5
V: TRBV11-2
D: NA
CDR3: CASSLNPPGPRQETQYF
DNA: TGTGCCAGCAGCTTAAACCCCCCCGGACCCCGGCAAGAGACCCAGTACTTC

size: NA
J: TRBJ2-2
V: TRBV5-1
D: NA
CDR3: CASSLALGASGELFF
DNA: TGCGCCAGCAGCTTGGCGTTGGGGGCGAGCGGGGAGCTGTTTTTT

size: NA
J: TRBJ1-1
V: TRBV29-1
D: NA
CDR3: CSVRGNTEAFF
DNA: TGCAGTGTAAGGGGGAACACTGAAGCTTTCTTT

size: NA
J: TRBJ2-2
V: TRBV19
D: TRBD2
CDR3: CASSWASGGAGELFF
DNA: TGTGCCAGTAGTTGGGCTAGCGGAGGGGCCGGGGAGCTGTTTTTT

size: NA
J: TRBJ2-1
V: TRBV4-1
D: TRBD1
CDR3: CASSRDRFEAEQFF
DNA: TGCGCCAGCAGCCGGGACAGGTTCGAGGCTGAGCAGTTCTTC

size: NA
J: TRBJ2-5
V: TRBV2
D: TRBD1
CDR3: CASRRDRGMTQYF
DNA: TGTGCCAGCAGACGGGACAGGGGGATGACCCAGTACTTC

size: NA
J: TRBJ2-1
V: TRBV5-1
D: NA
CDR3: CASSLEPGSSYNEQFF
DNA: TGCGCCAGCAGCTTGGAGCCAGGGAGCTCCTACAATGAGCAGTTCTTC